This is a list of T cell receptor beta chains from one sample in a study of long-term antiretroviral therapy in people with HIV. Data came from immunoSEQ multiplex PCR; TCRdb stores just in-frame clones and leaves some out. The profile shows 20,000 to 25,000 clones, about nine tenths of them singletons. The source material was unsorted PBMCs, sampled 0.2 years before starting antiretroviral therapy. Receptor source: a man aged 18 to 30 with HIV. Both conserved end residues are part of each CDR3. D genes are given only for firm matches. Size values are once, few and many counts, or a class for expanded clones, and some rows have none.

abundance,j_gene,v_gene,d_gene,CDR3nt,CDR3aa
-,TRBJ2-7,TRBV7-9,-,TGTGCCAGCAGCCAGCAGGGGCCCTACGAGCAGTACTTC,CASSQQGPYEQYF
-,TRBJ2-5,TRBV6-6,-,TGTGCCAGCAGCCTGGAGGGGGGGGAGACCCAGTACTTC,CASSLEGGETQYF
-,TRBJ1-2,TRBV4-3,-,TGCGCCAGCAGCGGAGCGGACAGCACTAACTATGGCTACACCTTC,CASSGADSTNYGYTF
once,TRBJ2-1,TRBV4-3,TRBD2,TGCGCCAGCAGCCAAGTGGCAGCGGGAGATAGCTCCTACAATGAGCAGTTCTTC,CASSQVAAGDSSYNEQFF
once,TRBJ2-7,TRBV6-6,-,TGTGCCAGCAGCCGGGGGGCCTCCTACGAGCAGTACTTC,CASSRGASYEQYF
-,TRBJ2-3,TRBV30,-,TGTGCCTGGAGTGCTACCCCAGATACGCAGTATTTT,CAWSATPDTQYF
-,TRBJ2-7,TRBV28,-,TGTGCCAGCAGCCTCGCGGGGCGATACGAGCAGTACTTC,CASSLAGRYEQYF
once,TRBJ2-2,TRBV19,-,TGTGCCAGTACCTCTCTCCGGGCCGCGGGTACCGGGGAGCTGTTTTTT,CASTSLRAAGTGELFF
-,TRBJ2-2,TRBV4-1,-,TGCGCCAGCAGCCAAGTCAGGGACGCGAACACCGGGGAGCTGTTTTTT,CASSQVRDANTGELFF
few,TRBJ2-2,TRBV7-7,-,TGTGCTAGCAGCTTAGGACGGGACGGGGAGCTGTTTTTT,CASSLGRDGELFF
-,TRBJ2-1,TRBV7-9,-,TGTGCCAGCAGCTTAGGGGGCCAGAGCTCCTACAATGAGCAGTTCTTC,CASSLGGQSSYNEQFF
-,TRBJ2-7,TRBV4-1,-,TGCGCCAGCAGCCAAGACGGATCGGTGGGGTACTACGAGCAGTACTTC,CASSQDGSVGYYEQYF